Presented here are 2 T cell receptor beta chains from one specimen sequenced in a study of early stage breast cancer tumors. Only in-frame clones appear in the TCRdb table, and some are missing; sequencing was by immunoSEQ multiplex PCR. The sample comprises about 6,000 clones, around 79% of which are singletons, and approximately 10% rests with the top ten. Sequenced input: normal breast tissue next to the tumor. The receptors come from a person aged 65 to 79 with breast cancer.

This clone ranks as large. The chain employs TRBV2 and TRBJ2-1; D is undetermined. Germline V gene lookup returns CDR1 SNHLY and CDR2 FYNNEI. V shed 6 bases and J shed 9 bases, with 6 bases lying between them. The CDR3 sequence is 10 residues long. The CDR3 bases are TGTGCCAGCAGGGCTCGTGAGCAGTTCTTC. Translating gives CASRAREQFF.

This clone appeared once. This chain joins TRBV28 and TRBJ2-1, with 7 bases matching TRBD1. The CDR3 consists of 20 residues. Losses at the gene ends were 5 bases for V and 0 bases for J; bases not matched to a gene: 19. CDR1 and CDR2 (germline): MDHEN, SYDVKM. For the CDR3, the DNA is TGTGCCAGCAGTCATCGCACAGGGGCCACCACTCCGAGCTCCTACAATGAGCAGTTCTTC. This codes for CASSHRTGATTPSSYNEQFF.